Below, 23 T cell receptor beta chains from the same sample are listed, as sequenced in a study of T cell responses to AZD1222 COVID-19 vaccine. TCRdb keeps only in-frame clones here, not all; method: immunoSEQ multiplex PCR. The table has some 170,000 clones, approximately 93% seen once. Source: peripheral blood, taken on day 0 of AZD1222 vaccination. The receptors stem from an adult in good health.

The V gene is TRBV28, the J gene TRBJ1-2, with a tentative D call TRBD1 (5 bases). The germline V and J ends were trimmed by 1 base and 4 bases, with 13 bases remaining between them. The CDR3 is made up of 15 amino acids. Germline CDR1 MDHEN, CDR2 SYDVKM. The CDR3 sequence: CASSLYLGDPYGYTF. The CDR3 DNA is TGTGCCAGCAGTTTATACCTCGGGGACCCCTATGGCTACACCTTC.

The chain couples TRBV28 to TRBJ1-5; D possibly corresponds to TRBD1 (5 bases). V gave up 8 bases and J gave up 6 bases, with 14 bases separating them. CDR1 is MDHEN and CDR2 is SYDVKM in the germline V gene. This CDR3 comprises 13 residues. The CDR3 region has the DNA TGTGCCAGCGGGAGGGGTTTAGGTCAGCCCCAGCATTTT. Its translation is CASGRGLGQPQHF.

A single count supports this clone. This rearrangement joins TRBV11-2 to TRBJ1-1; possible D gene TRBD1, 5 bases. CDR1 SGHAT and CDR2 FQNNGV come from the germline V gene. The CDR3 extends over 15 amino acids. V was cut by 1 base and J by 7 bases, with 16 bases left in between. This chain's CDR3 is CASSLVWTSNNEAFF. The CDR3 bases are TGTGCCAGCAGCTTAGTATGGACAAGTAATAATGAAGCTTTCTTT.

The chain joins TRBV4-1 to TRBJ1-1, with TRBD1 matching 8 bases. The CDR3 runs to 14 residues. V shed 4 bases and J 0 bases; nucleotides not matched to a gene: 1. In germline, CDR1 is MGHRA, CDR2 YSYEKL. Here the CDR3 reads CASSRGQVNTEAFF. CDR3 DNA: TGCGCCAGCAGCCGGGGACAGGTGAACACTGAAGCTTTCTTT.

CDR3 region: CASSPGLVADTQYF. CDR3 nucleotide sequence: TGTGCCAGCAGCCCCGGCCTGGTGGCAGATACGCAGTATTTT. The chain employs TRBV6-6 and TRBJ2-3; D is unclear. The ends were cut back, 6 bases at V and 4 bases at J, with 14 bases in the middle. The CDR3 extends over 14 amino acids. Looked up from germline, CDR1 is MNHNY and CDR2 is SVGAGI (reference sequence).

V and J are TRBV9 and TRBJ2-2; D tentatively fits TRBD1 or TRBD2 (5 bases each). CDR3 size: 13 residues. Trimming left V 3 bases short and J 4 bases short, with 7 bases between. The germline gives CDR1 SGDLS, CDR2 YYNGEE. CDR3 nucleotide sequence: TGTGCCAGCAGCGGGGGGTCCACCGGGGAGCTGTTTTTT. Its translation: CASSGGSTGELFF.

This chain connects TRBV6-6 to TRBJ2-7, with TRBD2 matching 7 bases. The CDR3 is 13 residues long. With V trimmed by 6 bases and J by 3 bases, 5 bases remained unmatched. Germline assignment: CDR1 MNHNY and CDR2 SVGAGI (reference sequence). The CDR3 sequence is CASRAGEYYEQYF. CDR3 DNA sequence: TGTGCCAGCAGGGCGGGGGAATACTACGAGCAGTACTTC.

This clone was seen only once. The chain has TRBV5-1 and TRBJ1-1; the D is unclear. The V end lost 5 bases, the J end lost 0 bases, and 11 bases lay between the germline ends. Germline assignment: CDR1 SGHRS and CDR2 YFSETQ. The CDR3 length is 14 residues. The CDR3 DNA reads as TGCGCCAGCAGAAACCTTTGGGTGAACACTGAAGCTTTCTTT. Amino acid sequence: CASRNLWVNTEAFF.

This chain connects TRBV25-1 to TRBJ1-1, with D uncertain. Germline CDR1 reads MGHDK; CDR2 reads SYGVNS. There are 11 residues in the CDR3. V was trimmed by 8 bases and J by 2 bases, leaving 6 bases between them. Here the CDR3 reads CASGRNTEAFF. CDR3 nucleotide sequence: TGTGCCAGCGGAAGAAACACTGAAGCTTTCTTT.

The rearrangement uses TRBV20-1 and TRBJ2-7; a possible D gene is TRBD2 (6 bases). This CDR3 spans 14 amino acids. The ends were cut back, 3 bases at V and 0 bases at J, with 12 bases in the middle. Germline CDR1 and CDR2: DFQATT and SNEGSKA (reference sequence). The CDR3 loop reads CSASELADSYEQYF. DNA of the CDR3: TGCAGTGCTAGTGAATTAGCGGACTCCTACGAGCAGTACTTC.

This clone was counted once. The CDR3 spells CASSFQASSSYEQYF. The CDR3 DNA reads TGTGCCAGCAGCTTTCAGGCCTCGAGCTCCTACGAGCAGTACTTC. The chain employs TRBV5-6 and TRBJ2-7; D remains ambiguous. This CDR3 spans 15 amino acids. Germline V gene sequence: CDR1 SGHDT, CDR2 YYEEEE. Trimming cost V 2 bases and J 0 bases, with 12 bases left between them.

The chain joins TRBV19 to TRBJ2-1; D is perhaps TRBD1 (6 bases). V dropped 5 bases and J dropped 7 bases, with 18 bases sitting between them. The CDR3 length is 15 residues. The germline V gene encodes CDR1 LNHDA and CDR2 SQIVND (reference sequence). The CDR3 loop is CASSVLGGTLNEQFF. The CDR3 nucleotides read TGTGCCAGTAGTGTGCTCGGTGGGACACTGAATGAGCAGTTCTTC.

The rearrangement joins TRBV7-2 to TRBJ2-2, with a possible D match to TRBD2 (6 bases). V was shortened by 5 bases and J by 2 bases, with 15 bases between the two germline ends. The CDR3 loop spans 16 amino acids. Germline V gene lookup returns CDR1 SGHTA and CDR2 FQGNSA. For the CDR3, the DNA is TGTGCCAGCAGCCCTCCCTGGGGGGTTAACACCGGGGAGCTGTTTTTT. This gives the protein CASSPPWGVNTGELFF.

This chain links TRBV19 with TRBJ1-1; D is possibly TRBD1 (6 bases). Trimming shortened V by 3 bases and J by 5 bases, and 10 bases separated the two germline ends. Germline-derived CDR1 and CDR2 are LNHDA and SQIVND (reference sequence). This CDR3 is 13 amino acids long. As DNA, the CDR3 is TGTGCCAGTAGTATTCAGGGGCGGACTGAAGCTTTCTTT. Protein sequence: CASSIQGRTEAFF.

DNA of the CDR3: TGTGCCAGCAGGAGGACAGGGTTAACTCAGCCCCAGCATTTT. Translating gives CASRRTGLTQPQHF. The chain couples TRBV28 to TRBJ1-5; 8 nucleotides align to TRBD1. Looked up from germline, CDR1 is MDHEN and CDR2 is SYDVKM. The CDR3 loop spans 14 amino acids. V shed 6 bases, J shed 6 bases, and the junction held 7 bases outside the gene matches.

This chain joins TRBV5-1 and TRBJ2-2; D remains unclear. Germline loops: CDR1 SGHRS, CDR2 YFSETQ. CDR3 length equals 16 residues. V was cut by 5 bases and J by 5 bases, with 19 bases left in between. The CDR3 loop is CASRLSSSFITGELFF. The CDR3 DNA sequence: TGCGCCAGCAGATTGTCGTCTAGTTTTATTACCGGGGAGCTGTTTTTT.

The CDR3 is CASSYDRGLGYTF. CDR3 DNA sequence: TGTGCCAGCAGTTACGACAGGGGGCTTGGCTACACCTTC. The V call is TRBV6-5, the J call TRBJ1-2, with 10 bases lining up with TRBD1. The CDR3 consists of 13 residues. Looked up from germline, CDR1 is MNHEY and CDR2 is SVGAGI. The V gene end was trimmed by 2 bases and the J gene end by 7 bases; junction bases not matched to a gene: 1.

V usage is TRBV5-1 and J usage is TRBJ2-5; D remains ambiguous. From germline, CDR1 is SGHRS and CDR2 YFSETQ. CDR3 length equals 14 residues. With 3 bases removed from V and 5 bases from J, the gap between germline ends came to 14 bases. CDR3 in DNA: TGCGCCAGCAGCTCCCCCCCGGTAAGGGAGACCCAGTACTTC. Its protein is CASSSPPVRETQYF.

The chain recombines TRBV5-6 with TRBJ2-1; maybe TRBD1 (6 bases). Trimming shortened V by 5 bases and J by 10 bases, and 19 bases separated the two germline ends. The V gene's germline CDR1 is SGHDT and CDR2 YYEEEE. The CDR3 is made up of 14 amino acids. The CDR3 sequence is CASSYPQGSEEQFF. CDR3 nucleotide sequence: TGTGCCAGCAGTTACCCACAGGGTTCCGAGGAGCAGTTCTTC.

J is TRBJ2-7 and V is TRBV19; D remains ambiguous. Looked up from germline, CDR1 is LNHDA and CDR2 is SQIVND (reference sequence). This CDR3 spans 12 amino acids. Trimming cost V 6 bases and J 1 base, with 7 bases left between them. CDR3 protein: CASRGRSYEQYF. CDR3 nucleotides: TGTGCCAGTAGAGGCAGGTCCTACGAGCAGTACTTC.

The V and J genes are TRBV29-1 and TRBJ2-1; D unresolved. There are 12 residues in the CDR3. The ends were cut back, 4 bases at V and 6 bases at J, with 10 bases in the middle. Germline values: CDR1 SQVTM, CDR2 ANQGSEA. This CDR3 reads CSVVDRVNEQFF. The CDR3 nucleotides read TGCAGCGTTGTCGATAGGGTCAATGAGCAGTTCTTC.

This clone was observed a single time. The rearrangement links TRBV3-1 (or the pseudogene TRBV3-2) to TRBJ2-2, with 14 bases fitting TRBD2. Germline assignment: CDR1 LGHDT and CDR2 YNNKEL (reference sequence). The CDR3 is made up of 18 amino acids. V lost 4 bases, J lost 4 bases, and 8 bases stayed unmatched. DNA of the CDR3: TGTGCCAGCAGCCCCCGGACTAGCGGGGGGTCCTTCACCGGGGAGCTGTTTTTT. This translates into CASSPRTSGGSFTGELFF.

V and J are TRBV6-6 and TRBJ2-1; 13 bases map to TRBD2. CDR1 and CDR2 from the germline V gene are MNHNY and SVGAGI (reference sequence). V lost 6 bases and J lost 12; bases outside the gene matches: 11. This CDR3 has 15 residues. CDR3 DNA: TGTGCCAGCAGGAAACTAGCGGGGGGGCGAAAATTGCAGTTCTTC. This sequence encodes CASRKLAGGRKLQFF.